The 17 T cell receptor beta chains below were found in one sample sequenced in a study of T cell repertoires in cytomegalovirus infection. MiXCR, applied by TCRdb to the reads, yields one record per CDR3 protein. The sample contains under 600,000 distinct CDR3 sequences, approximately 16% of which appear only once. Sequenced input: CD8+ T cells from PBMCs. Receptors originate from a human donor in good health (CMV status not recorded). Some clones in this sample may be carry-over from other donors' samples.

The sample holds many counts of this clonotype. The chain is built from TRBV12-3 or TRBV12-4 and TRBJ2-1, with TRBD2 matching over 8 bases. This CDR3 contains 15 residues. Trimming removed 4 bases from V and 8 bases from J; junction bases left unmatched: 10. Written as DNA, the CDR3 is TGTGCCAGCAGTTCCAGCGGGAGAAGTCAGTATGAGCAGTTCTTC. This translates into CASSSSGRSQYEQFF.

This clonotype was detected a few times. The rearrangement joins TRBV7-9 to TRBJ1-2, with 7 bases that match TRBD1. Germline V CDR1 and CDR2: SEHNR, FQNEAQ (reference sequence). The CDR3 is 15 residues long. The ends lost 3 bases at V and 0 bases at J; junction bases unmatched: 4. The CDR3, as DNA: TGTGCCAGCAGCTTGGGACAGAGAACTAACTATGGCTACACCTTC. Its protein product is CASSLGQRTNYGYTF.

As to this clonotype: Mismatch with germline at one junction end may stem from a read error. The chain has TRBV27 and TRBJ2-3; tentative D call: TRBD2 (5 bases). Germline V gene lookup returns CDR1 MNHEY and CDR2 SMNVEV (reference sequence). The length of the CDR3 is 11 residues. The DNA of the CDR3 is TGTGCCAGCAGTTTGGGAGATATGCAGTATTTT. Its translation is CASSLGDMQYF.

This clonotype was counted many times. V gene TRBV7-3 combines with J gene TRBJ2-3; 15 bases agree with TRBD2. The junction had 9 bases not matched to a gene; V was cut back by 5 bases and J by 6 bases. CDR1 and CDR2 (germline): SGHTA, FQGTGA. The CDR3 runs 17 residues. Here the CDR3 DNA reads TGTGCCAGCAGCCAAGGGACTAGCGGGAGGCAAAAGGATACGCAGTATTTT. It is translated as CASSQGTSGRQKDTQYF.

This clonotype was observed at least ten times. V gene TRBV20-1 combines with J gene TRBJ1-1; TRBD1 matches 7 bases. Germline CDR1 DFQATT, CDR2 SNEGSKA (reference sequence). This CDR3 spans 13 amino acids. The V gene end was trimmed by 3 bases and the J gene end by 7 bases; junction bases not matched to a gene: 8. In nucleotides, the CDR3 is TGCAGTGCTAGTACAGGGGAGTTATTTGAAGCTTTCTTT. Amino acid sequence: CSASTGELFEAFF.

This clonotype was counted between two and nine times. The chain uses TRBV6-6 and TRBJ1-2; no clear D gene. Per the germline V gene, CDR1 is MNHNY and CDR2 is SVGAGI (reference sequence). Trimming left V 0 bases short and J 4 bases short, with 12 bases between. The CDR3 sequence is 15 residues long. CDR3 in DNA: TGTGCCAGCAGTTACTCGAGGGCCGTCCTCTATGGCTACACCTTC. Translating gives CASSYSRAVLYGYTF.

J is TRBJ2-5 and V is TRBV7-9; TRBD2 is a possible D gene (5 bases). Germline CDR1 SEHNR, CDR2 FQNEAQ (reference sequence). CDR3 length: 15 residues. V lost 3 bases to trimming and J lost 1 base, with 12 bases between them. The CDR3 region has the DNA TGTGCCAGCAGCTTGCTGAGGGCCCTCCAAGAGACCCAGTACTTC. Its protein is CASSLLRALQETQYF.

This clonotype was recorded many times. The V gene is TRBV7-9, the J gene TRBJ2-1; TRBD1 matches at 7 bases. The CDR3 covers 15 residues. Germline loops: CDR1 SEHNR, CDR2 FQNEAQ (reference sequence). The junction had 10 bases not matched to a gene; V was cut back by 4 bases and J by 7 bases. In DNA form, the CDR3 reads TGTGCCAGCAGCTCGCCGGACAGGAGGCGGAATGAGCAGTTCTTC. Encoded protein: CASSSPDRRRNEQFF.

The CDR3 coding sequence is TGTGCCAGCAGCTTACGGACAGGGGACACAGATACGCAGTATTTT. As protein: CASSLRTGDTDTQYF. V is TRBV7-9 and J is TRBJ2-3; 9 positions match TRBD1. Germline V CDR1 and CDR2: SEHNR, FQNEAQ (reference sequence). This CDR3 contains 15 residues. After removal of 2 bases from V and 2 bases from J, the junction contained 2 bases not matched to a gene. Complete variable domain (other parts from reference TRBV7-9 and TRBJ2-3): DTGVSQNPRHKITKRGQNVTFRCDPISEHNRLYWYRQTLGQGPEFLTYFQNEAQLEKSRLLSDRFSAERPKGSFSTLEIQRTEQGDSAMYLCASSLRTGDTDTQYFGPGTRLTVL.

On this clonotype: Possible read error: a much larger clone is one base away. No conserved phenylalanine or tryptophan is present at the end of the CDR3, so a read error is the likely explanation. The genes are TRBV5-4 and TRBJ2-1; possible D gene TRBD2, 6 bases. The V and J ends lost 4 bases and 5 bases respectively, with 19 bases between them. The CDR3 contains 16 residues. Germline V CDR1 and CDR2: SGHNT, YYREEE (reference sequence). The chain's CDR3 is CASSLTREIRDNEQFL. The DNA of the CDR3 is TGTGCCAGCAGCCTGACTAGAGAGATTCGGGACAATGAGCAGTTCCTC.

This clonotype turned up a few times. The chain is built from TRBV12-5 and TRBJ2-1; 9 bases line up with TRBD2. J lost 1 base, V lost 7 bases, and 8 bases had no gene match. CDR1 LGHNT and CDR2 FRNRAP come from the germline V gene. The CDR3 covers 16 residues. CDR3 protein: CASVDSGGPSYNEQFF. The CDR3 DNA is TGTGCTAGTGTCGACAGCGGGGGGCCTTCCTACAATGAGCAGTTCTTC.

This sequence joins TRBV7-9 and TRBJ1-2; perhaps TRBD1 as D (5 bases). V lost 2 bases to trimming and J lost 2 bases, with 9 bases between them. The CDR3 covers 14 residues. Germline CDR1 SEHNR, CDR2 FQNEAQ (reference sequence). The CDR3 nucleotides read TGTGCCAGCAGCTTACCGACAGCAAACTATGGCTACACCTTC. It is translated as CASSLPTANYGYTF.

The CDR3 nucleotides read TGTGCCAGCAGCTCCGGCGTGGAGGTGGGGGGCTACACCTTC. As protein: CASSSGVEVGGYTF. V is TRBV7-9 and J is TRBJ1-2; D not resolved. Germline CDR1 reads SEHNR; CDR2 reads FQNEAQ (reference sequence). V dropped 4 bases and J dropped 8 bases, with 17 bases sitting between them. The CDR3 runs to 14 residues.

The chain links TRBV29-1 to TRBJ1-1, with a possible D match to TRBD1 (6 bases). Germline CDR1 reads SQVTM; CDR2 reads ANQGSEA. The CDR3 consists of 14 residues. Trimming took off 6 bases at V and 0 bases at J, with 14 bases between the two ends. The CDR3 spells CSVWSYRVNTEAFF. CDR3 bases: TGCAGCGTGTGGTCGTACAGGGTGAACACTGAAGCTTTCTTT.

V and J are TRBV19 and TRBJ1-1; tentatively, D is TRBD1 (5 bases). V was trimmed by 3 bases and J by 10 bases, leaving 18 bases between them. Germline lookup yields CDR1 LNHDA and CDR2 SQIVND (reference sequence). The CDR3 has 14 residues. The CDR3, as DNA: TGTGCCAGTAGTATTCCAGGGAACCGAGTCGGAGCTTTCTTT. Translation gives CASSIPGNRVGAFF.

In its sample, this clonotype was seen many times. This chain's CDR3 is CASSEIAAGVGDTQYF. The CDR3 bases are TGTGCCAGCAGTGAAATCGCGGCGGGGGTGGGAGATACGCAGTATTTT. The chain carries TRBV6-1 and TRBJ2-3; 7 bases agree with TRBD2. The CDR3 contains 16 residues. In germline, CDR1 is MNHNS, CDR2 SASEGT. V lost 2 bases, J lost 5 bases, and 10 bases stayed unmatched.

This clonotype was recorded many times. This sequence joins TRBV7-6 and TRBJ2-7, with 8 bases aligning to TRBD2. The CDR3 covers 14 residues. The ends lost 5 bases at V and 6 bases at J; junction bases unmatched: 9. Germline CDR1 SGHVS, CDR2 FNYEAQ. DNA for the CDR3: TGTGCCAGCAGCGGGTCGGGGGGGGCTGGCGAGCAGTACTTC. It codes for CASSGSGGAGEQYF.